This T cell receptor (beta chain) was recorded in a study of blood T cell repertoires in COVID-19. Study-wide background: COVID-19 samples from acute and convalescent phases originated in the United States, Italy and Spain. T cells, B-cell-depleted T cells, or PBMCs supplied cDNA or gDNA.

CDR1 and CDR2 (germline): MGHRA, YSYEKL. Trimming left V 0 bases short and J 4 bases short, with 10 bases between. The CDR3 has 14 residues. In the original workflow: Estimation of nucleated cell counts relied on the amplification of reference gene primers. Generated by immunoSEQ multiplex PCR, the TCRdb table keeps only in-frame clones and is missing some. V and J calls and clone size are given by that table; D and trimming were obtained from the DNA. The sample comprises fewer than 350,000 clones, approximately 87% of which are singletons, and roughly 12% rests with the top ten. The sample was peripheral blood. V and J are TRBV4-1 and TRBJ2-7; tentatively, D is TRBD2 (6 bases). The receptor's source is a woman in her 30s with COVID-19, enrolled during active disease. CDR3 coding DNA: TGCGCCAGCAGCCAAGAGCCGGGGGAGTACGAGCAGTACTTC. Amino acids: CASSQEPGEYEQYF.